The 2 T cell receptor beta chains listed next were all sequenced from one sample in a study of blood T cell repertoires in COVID-19. Sequencing was performed with immunoSEQ multiplex PCR; in TCRdb, only in-frame clones are kept and a portion is missing. The repertoire includes about 230,000 clones, around 80% of them detected once, and roughly 8.7% sits in the top ten. The specimen sequenced was peripheral blood. All receptors come from a man in his forties with active or convalescent COVID-19.

The chain recombines TRBV7-9 with TRBJ2-1; unclear D gene. The CDR3 length is 13 residues. Deletions cut 8 bases from V and 3 bases from J, with 11 bases between. Germline-derived CDR1 and CDR2 are SEHNR and FQNEAQ (reference sequence). CDR3 in amino acids: CASRSLVYNEQFF. CDR3 nucleotide sequence: TGTGCCAGCCGATCCTTAGTCTACAATGAGCAGTTCTTC.

V is TRBV6-5 and J is TRBJ1-1, with D perhaps TRBD1 (6 bases). V lost 8 bases and J 5 bases, leaving 18 bases between the germline ends. The germline V gene encodes CDR1 MNHEY and CDR2 SVGAGI. This CDR3 has 14 residues. Here the CDR3 reads CASGGAPGETEAFF. Written as DNA, the CDR3 is TGTGCCAGCGGGGGGGCCCCAGGGGAAACTGAAGCTTTCTTT.